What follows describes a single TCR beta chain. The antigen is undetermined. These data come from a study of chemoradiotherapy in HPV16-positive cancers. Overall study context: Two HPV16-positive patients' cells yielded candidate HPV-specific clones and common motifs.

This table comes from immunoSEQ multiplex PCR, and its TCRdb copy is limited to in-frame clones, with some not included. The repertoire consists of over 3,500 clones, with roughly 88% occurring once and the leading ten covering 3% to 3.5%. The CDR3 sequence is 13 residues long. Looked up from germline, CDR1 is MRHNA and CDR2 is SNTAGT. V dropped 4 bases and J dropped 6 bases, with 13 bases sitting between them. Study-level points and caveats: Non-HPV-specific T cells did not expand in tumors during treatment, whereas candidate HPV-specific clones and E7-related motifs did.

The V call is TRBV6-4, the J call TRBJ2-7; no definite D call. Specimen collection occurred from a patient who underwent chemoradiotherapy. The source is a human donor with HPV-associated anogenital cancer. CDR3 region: CASSAEEKGEQYF. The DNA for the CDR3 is TGTGCCAGCAGTGCTGAGGAAAAGGGCGAGCAGTACTTC.